The rows below give T cell receptor beta chains drawn from one sample of a study of regulatory T cells in long-lasting Graves disease. TCRdb independently ran MiXCR on the multiplex PCR reads; one entry per CDR3 protein. The table lists a few hundred thousand distinct CDR3 sequences, 15% to 20% of them singletons. These sequences were also reported in another study, on T cells in Graves' hyperthyroidism and ophthalmopathy.

The material sequenced was peripheral blood mononuclear cells (PBMCs), taken at new diagnosis, from a patient treated with antithyroid drugs. The receptors derive from a woman between 18 and 29 years old with Graves disease. Both conserved end residues are part of each CDR3. Each record gives: CDR3 protein, CDR3 DNA, clone size, D gene, J gene, V gene. A D gene is named only where the DNA matches it firmly. Size is stated for part of the rows, as once, few or many counts, or as a class when the clone is expanded.

cdr3_aa: CASYRQGGQETQYF
cdr3_nt: TGTGCCAGCTATCGACAGGGGGGACAAGAGACCCAGTACTTC
clone_size: many
d_call: TRBD1
j_call: TRBJ2-5
v_call: TRBV28

cdr3_aa: CSARLAGGSAQYF
cdr3_nt: TGCAGTGCTAGGCTAGCGGGAGGGAGCGCCCAGTACTTC
clone_size: many
d_call: TRBD2
j_call: TRBJ2-5
v_call: TRBV20-1

cdr3_aa: CAWYRISTDTQYF
cdr3_nt: TGTGCCTGGTACAGGATCAGCACAGATACGCAGTATTTT
clone_size: few
d_call: NA
j_call: TRBJ2-3
v_call: TRBV30

cdr3_aa: CASSLLGTSGRAGTDTQYF
cdr3_nt: TGTGCCAGCAGCTTACTTGGGACTAGCGGGAGGGCCGGTACAGATACGCAGTATTTT
clone_size: many
d_call: TRBD2
j_call: TRBJ2-3
v_call: TRBV11-3

cdr3_aa: CASSSSNYGYTF
cdr3_nt: TGTGCCAGCAGTTCATCAAACTATGGCTACACCTTC
clone_size: many
d_call: NA
j_call: TRBJ1-2
v_call: TRBV12-3/TRBV12-4

cdr3_aa: CSVEDPDRGRGTEAFF
cdr3_nt: TGCAGCGTTGAAGACCCCGACAGGGGTCGAGGCACTGAAGCTTTCTTT
clone_size: NA
d_call: TRBD1
j_call: TRBJ1-1
v_call: TRBV29-1

cdr3_aa: CASSRNTYGQYF
cdr3_nt: TGTGCCAGCAGTCGAAATACCTACGGGCAGTACTTC
clone_size: NA
d_call: NA
j_call: TRBJ2-7
v_call: TRBV6-1

cdr3_aa: CASSLGRGWRERNTDTQYF
cdr3_nt: TGTGCCAGCAGCTTAGGCCGGGGTTGGCGGGAAAGAAACACAGATACGCAGTATTTT
clone_size: many
d_call: NA
j_call: TRBJ2-3
v_call: TRBV7-9

cdr3_aa: CASRGGQGAYEQYF
cdr3_nt: TGTGCCAGCCGAGGTGGACAGGGGGCCTACGAGCAGTACTTC
clone_size: few
d_call: TRBD1
j_call: TRBJ2-7
v_call: TRBV2

cdr3_aa: CSVPHDSYNEQFF
cdr3_nt: TGCAGCGTCCCCCATGACAGCTACAATGAGCAGTTCTTC
clone_size: many
d_call: NA
j_call: TRBJ2-1
v_call: TRBV29-1

cdr3_aa: CASSPQGDTGELFF
cdr3_nt: TGTGCCAGCAGCCCTCAGGGAGACACCGGGGAGCTGTTTTTT
clone_size: many
d_call: NA
j_call: TRBJ2-2
v_call: TRBV12-3/TRBV12-4

cdr3_aa: CASSESIRTDTQYF
cdr3_nt: TGTGCCAGCAGTGAGTCCATCCGCACAGATACGCAGTATTTT
clone_size: few
d_call: NA
j_call: TRBJ2-3
v_call: TRBV6-4

cdr3_aa: CASNVSGGYNEQFF
cdr3_nt: TGTGCCAGCAACGTTAGCGGTGGCTACAATGAGCAGTTCTTC
clone_size: many
d_call: NA
j_call: TRBJ2-1
v_call: TRBV6-1

cdr3_aa: CSVAGGSAEAFF
cdr3_nt: TGCAGCGTTGCCGGGGGCTCAGCTGAAGCTTTCTTT
clone_size: NA
d_call: NA
j_call: TRBJ1-1
v_call: TRBV29-1

cdr3_aa: CSATMRLAGGHSSTDTQYF
cdr3_nt: TGCAGTGCCACTATGAGGCTAGCGGGAGGCCATTCTAGCACAGATACGCAGTATTTT
clone_size: NA
d_call: TRBD2
j_call: TRBJ2-3
v_call: TRBV20-1

cdr3_aa: CASSLTFGQGLSAFF
cdr3_nt: TGTGCCAGCAGCTTAACGTTCGGGCAAGGGTTGTCAGCTTTCTTT
clone_size: NA
d_call: NA
j_call: TRBJ1-1
v_call: TRBV7-3

cdr3_aa: CASSSVWGTGELFF
cdr3_nt: TGTGCCAGCAGTTCGGTGTGGGGAACCGGGGAGCTGTTTTTT
clone_size: many
d_call: NA
j_call: TRBJ2-2
v_call: TRBV6-5

cdr3_aa: CASSPTSSDLGDGYTF
cdr3_nt: TGTGCCAGCTCTCCAACGAGTTCCGATCTGGGCGATGGCTACACCTTC
clone_size: many
d_call: NA
j_call: TRBJ1-2
v_call: TRBV18

cdr3_aa: CASSLANNRGLAQYF
cdr3_nt: TGTGCCAGCAGCTTAGCGAATAATCGGGGGCTCGCGCAGTATTTT
clone_size: many
d_call: NA
j_call: TRBJ2-3
v_call: TRBV11-2

cdr3_aa: CASSPLLSRLATHTDTQYF
cdr3_nt: TGTGCCAGCAGCCCACTTTTGAGTCGGCTAGCAACTCACACAGATACGCAGTATTTT
clone_size: many
d_call: NA
j_call: TRBJ2-3
v_call: TRBV11-2

cdr3_aa: CASSQGEEVESFF
cdr3_nt: TGTGCCAGCAGCCAAGGAGAGGAGGTTGAATCTTTCTTC
clone_size: NA
d_call: NA
j_call: TRBJ1-1
v_call: TRBV3-1

cdr3_aa: CATSRDSEKLFF
cdr3_nt: TGTGCCACCAGCAGAGATAGTGAAAAACTGTTTTTT
clone_size: many
d_call: NA
j_call: TRBJ1-4
v_call: TRBV15

cdr3_aa: CASSLIIPGRSYEQYF
cdr3_nt: TGTGCCAGCAGCTTGATAATTCCGGGACGGTCCTACGAGCAGTACTTC
clone_size: NA
d_call: NA
j_call: TRBJ2-7
v_call: TRBV5-6

cdr3_aa: CASSLPLQGYSGNTIYF
cdr3_nt: TGTGCCAGCAGCCTACCTCTTCAGGGGTACTCTGGAAACACCATATATTTT
clone_size: few
d_call: NA
j_call: TRBJ1-3
v_call: TRBV12-3/TRBV12-4

cdr3_aa: CASGPGTGGQPQHF
cdr3_nt: TGTGCCAGCGGCCCAGGGACAGGGGGTCAGCCCCAGCATTTT
clone_size: many
d_call: TRBD1
j_call: TRBJ1-5
v_call: TRBV3-1

cdr3_aa: CAIKKLYGYTF
cdr3_nt: TGTGCCATCAAAAAGTTGTATGGCTACACCTTC
clone_size: NA
d_call: NA
j_call: TRBJ1-2
v_call: TRBV14

cdr3_aa: CASRRQGAHEQYF
cdr3_nt: TGTGCCAGCAGACGACAGGGAGCGCACGAGCAGTACTTC
clone_size: NA
d_call: TRBD1
j_call: TRBJ2-7
v_call: TRBV13

cdr3_aa: CASSPGDWWEGLTYEQYF
cdr3_nt: TGTGCCAGCAGCCCGGGGGACTGGTGGGAGGGCCTTACCTACGAGCAGTACTTC
clone_size: many
d_call: TRBD2
j_call: TRBJ2-7
v_call: TRBV11-2

cdr3_aa: CASSLRRGFNNEQFF
cdr3_nt: TGTGCCAGCAGTTTAAGGCGGGGGTTTAACAATGAGCAGTTCTTC
clone_size: few
d_call: TRBD2
j_call: TRBJ2-1
v_call: TRBV28

cdr3_aa: CASSFLGAADSNQPQHF
cdr3_nt: TGTGCCAGCAGTTTTCTTGGGGCGGCGGATAGCAATCAGCCCCAGCATTTT
clone_size: many
d_call: NA
j_call: TRBJ1-5
v_call: TRBV28

cdr3_aa: CASSHPNQPQHF
cdr3_nt: TGTGCCAGCAGCCACCCTAATCAGCCCCAGCATTTT
clone_size: few
d_call: NA
j_call: TRBJ1-5
v_call: TRBV11-2

cdr3_aa: CASSDLAGGLTDTQYF
cdr3_nt: TGCGCCAGCAGCGACCTAGCGGGAGGTTTGACAGATACGCAGTATTTT
clone_size: few
d_call: TRBD2
j_call: TRBJ2-3
v_call: TRBV4-1

cdr3_aa: CASSLMIDLDTQYF
cdr3_nt: TGTGCCAGCAGCTTAATGATAGATTTGGATACGCAGTATTTT
clone_size: many
d_call: NA
j_call: TRBJ2-3
v_call: TRBV7-2

cdr3_aa: CASSRSANVLTF
cdr3_nt: TGTGCCAGCAGCCGCAGTGCCAACGTCCTGACTTTC
clone_size: NA
d_call: NA
j_call: TRBJ2-6
v_call: TRBV14

cdr3_aa: CASSLLGNTEAFF
cdr3_nt: TGTGCCAGCAGTTTATTAGGGAACACTGAAGCTTTCTTT
clone_size: many
d_call: NA
j_call: TRBJ1-1
v_call: TRBV28

cdr3_aa: CASGSREGGTDTQYF
cdr3_nt: TGTGCCAGCGGTTCGCGGGAGGGAGGCACAGATACGCAGTATTTT
clone_size: many
d_call: TRBD2
j_call: TRBJ2-3
v_call: TRBV28

cdr3_aa: CASASGRARETQYF
cdr3_nt: TGTGCCAGTGCTAGCGGGAGGGCCCGGGAGACCCAGTACTTC
clone_size: few
d_call: TRBD2
j_call: TRBJ2-5
v_call: TRBV7-2

cdr3_aa: CSVDSLTYNEQFF
cdr3_nt: TGCAGCGTTGACTCCTTAACCTACAATGAGCAGTTCTTC
clone_size: many
d_call: NA
j_call: TRBJ2-1
v_call: TRBV29-1

cdr3_aa: CASSQRGQAHSGNTIYF
cdr3_nt: TGTGCCAGCAGCCAACGGGGACAGGCGCACTCTGGAAACACCATATATTTT
clone_size: many
d_call: TRBD1
j_call: TRBJ1-3
v_call: TRBV3-1

cdr3_aa: CASSTRDSAPDTQYF
cdr3_nt: TGTGCCAGTAGTACCCGGGACAGTGCTCCGGATACGCAGTATTTT
clone_size: many
d_call: TRBD1
j_call: TRBJ2-3
v_call: TRBV19

cdr3_aa: CSALMDRGGLGQPQHF
cdr3_nt: TGCAGTGCACTAATGGACAGGGGAGGTTTAGGTCAGCCCCAGCATTTT
clone_size: NA
d_call: TRBD1
j_call: TRBJ1-5
v_call: TRBV20-1

cdr3_aa: CATSRDIPGDTEAFF
cdr3_nt: TGTGCCACCAGCAGAGATATCCCAGGGGACACTGAAGCTTTCTTT
clone_size: many
d_call: NA
j_call: TRBJ1-1
v_call: TRBV15

cdr3_aa: CATSDPTSGINEQFF
cdr3_nt: TGTGCCACCAGTGATCCAACCTCAGGGATCAATGAGCAGTTCTTC
clone_size: many
d_call: NA
j_call: TRBJ2-1
v_call: TRBV24-1

cdr3_aa: CASSQELYTEAFF
cdr3_nt: TGTGCCAGCAGCCAAGAACTGTACACTGAAGCTTTCTTT
clone_size: NA
d_call: NA
j_call: TRBJ1-1
v_call: TRBV14

cdr3_aa: CAGSGGQYNEQFF
cdr3_nt: TGTGCCGGGTCGGGGGGACAATACAATGAGCAGTTCTTC
clone_size: NA
d_call: NA
j_call: TRBJ2-1
v_call: TRBV7-9

cdr3_aa: CASSFGAGIGAEAFF
cdr3_nt: TGTGCCAGCAGTTTTGGGGCCGGGATTGGCGCTGAAGCTTTCTTT
clone_size: few
d_call: NA
j_call: TRBJ1-1
v_call: TRBV12-3/TRBV12-4

cdr3_aa: CASFFTLAGGAGDTQYF
cdr3_nt: TGTGCCAGCTTTTTCACTTTGGCGGGAGGTGCCGGAGATACGCAGTATTTT
clone_size: many
d_call: TRBD2
j_call: TRBJ2-3
v_call: TRBV2

cdr3_aa: CASLRTEGDEKLFF
cdr3_nt: TGTGCCAGCCTCCGGACAGAGGGGGATGAAAAACTGTTTTTT
clone_size: many
d_call: NA
j_call: TRBJ1-4
v_call: TRBV2

cdr3_aa: CASMDTKNIQYF
cdr3_nt: TGTGCCAGCATGGACACCAAAAACATTCAGTACTTC
clone_size: many
d_call: NA
j_call: TRBJ2-4
v_call: TRBV12-3/TRBV12-4

cdr3_aa: CSAKGLGEQFF
cdr3_nt: TGCAGCGCCAAGGGGTTGGGTGAGCAGTTCTTC
clone_size: many
d_call: NA
j_call: TRBJ2-1
v_call: TRBV29-1

cdr3_aa: CASSIPGRPPTDTQYF
cdr3_nt: TGTGCCAGTAGTATTCCAGGGAGGCCTCCCACAGATACGCAGTATTTT
clone_size: few
d_call: NA
j_call: TRBJ2-3
v_call: TRBV19

cdr3_aa: CASSVDPGAVEKLFF
cdr3_nt: TGTGCCAGCAGCGTAGATCCGGGGGCCGTAGAAAAACTGTTTTTT
clone_size: NA
d_call: NA
j_call: TRBJ1-4
v_call: TRBV9

cdr3_aa: CASSIPTGGSAEAFF
cdr3_nt: TGTGCCAGCAGCATACCGACAGGGGGTTCGGCTGAAGCTTTCTTT
clone_size: many
d_call: TRBD1
j_call: TRBJ1-1
v_call: TRBV7-2

cdr3_aa: CATSEPRGNHDEQFF
cdr3_nt: TGTGCCACCAGTGAGCCTAGGGGGAATCACGATGAGCAGTTCTTC
clone_size: many
d_call: NA
j_call: TRBJ2-1
v_call: TRBV24-1

cdr3_aa: CASSLNSVTNEQFF
cdr3_nt: TGTGCCAGCAGCTTAAATAGCGTAACCAATGAGCAGTTCTTC
clone_size: few
d_call: NA
j_call: TRBJ2-1
v_call: TRBV7-3

cdr3_aa: CASSSGLLTDTQYF
cdr3_nt: TGTGCCAGCAGTTCGGGACTCCTCACAGATACGCAGTATTTT
clone_size: many
d_call: NA
j_call: TRBJ2-3
v_call: TRBV12-3/TRBV12-4

cdr3_aa: CASSYKHEQYF
cdr3_nt: TGTGCCAGCAGTTACAAGCACGAGCAGTACTTC
clone_size: few
d_call: NA
j_call: TRBJ2-7
v_call: TRBV6-5

cdr3_aa: CASSLVTSGNAYEQYF
cdr3_nt: TGTGCCAGCAGTTTGGTGACTAGCGGAAATGCCTACGAGCAGTACTTC
clone_size: many
d_call: TRBD2
j_call: TRBJ2-7
v_call: TRBV12-3/TRBV12-4